This entry lists 25 T cell receptor beta chains sequenced from one sample in a study of cytomegalovirus exposure and HLA in healthy donors. TCRdb keeps only in-frame clones here, not all; method: immunoSEQ multiplex PCR. The data hold under 75,000 clones, with about 95% observed a single time. Specimen: PBMCs. Source of these receptors: a woman aged 18-35 years in good health and CMV-seropositive.

V is TRBV6-5 and J is TRBJ1-4; 10 bases are shared with TRBD1. The CDR3 loop spans 14 amino acids. V trimming: 5 bases; J trimming: 8 bases; junction bases outside the gene matches: 5. Germline values: CDR1 MNHEY, CDR2 SVGAGI. CDR3 sequence: CASSRQGAYEKLFF. CDR3 coding DNA: TGTGCCAGCAGTAGACAGGGGGCATACGAAAAACTGTTTTTT.

The J gene is TRBJ1-6, the V gene TRBV18; D is ambiguous. The V gene's germline CDR1 is KGHSH and CDR2 LQKENI. Trimming pared 4 bases from V and 7 bases from J, leaving 20 bases between. CDR3 size: 17 residues. The CDR3 nucleotides are TGTGCCAGCTCACGCTCACCCCCGGAGCACGAAAATTCACCCCTCCACTTT. This encodes CASSRSPPEHENSPLHF.

The chain has TRBV9 and TRBJ2-1; TRBD2 is a possible D gene (5 bases). The V and J ends lost 0 bases and 4 bases respectively, with 11 bases between them. CDR1 is SGDLS, CDR2 YYNGEE, per germline. This CDR3 spans 15 amino acids. In DNA, the CDR3 is TGTGCCAGCAGCGTAGACGGCGGGCGGTACAATGAGCAGTTCTTC. Translating gives CASSVDGGRYNEQFF.

The chain links TRBV7-6 to TRBJ2-7, with a possible D match to TRBD1 (7 bases). Germline assignment: CDR1 SGHVS and CDR2 FNYEAQ. V was cut by 5 bases and J by 1 base, with 18 bases left in between. CDR3 length equals 16 residues. The chain's CDR3 is CASSPDGGQPSYEQYF. CDR3 coding DNA: TGTGCCAGCAGCCCCGACGGGGGACAGCCATCCTACGAGCAGTACTTC.

This chain joins TRBV6-1 and TRBJ2-7; 8 nucleotides align to TRBD2. This CDR3 is 15 amino acids long. The V gene's germline CDR1 is MNHNS and CDR2 SASEGT. V lost 2 bases, J lost 4 bases, and 7 bases stayed unmatched. For the CDR3, the DNA is TGTGCCAGCAGTGAACTTAGCGGGAACGTTTACGAGCAGTACTTC. Amino acid sequence: CASSELSGNVYEQYF.

This clone has only one observation. The chain has TRBV7-6 and TRBJ2-7; D is uncertain. This CDR3 comprises 20 residues. Trimming removed 4 bases at V and 0 bases at J, with 28 bases between. Germline V lookup: CDR1 SGHVS, CDR2 FNYEAQ. The chain's CDR3 is CASSSIPSRLLLMNSYEQYF. The CDR3 bases are TGTGCCAGCAGCTCGATACCCTCGAGACTCCTGCTAATGAACTCCTACGAGCAGTACTTC.

The DNA of the CDR3 is TGTGCCAGCAGTACGCCGACAGGGGCCTCTAGCACAGATACGCAGTATTTT. It encodes CASSTPTGASSTDTQYF. This chain links TRBV28 with TRBJ2-3; 8 nucleotides agree with TRBD1. The CDR3 loop spans 17 amino acids. J gave up 0 bases and V 5 bases, and 10 bases lay outside the gene matches. The V gene's germline CDR1 is MDHEN and CDR2 SYDVKM.

This clone is termed large (0.1 to 1%). V usage is TRBV2 and J usage is TRBJ2-7, with 9 bases lining up with TRBD2. Germline assignment: CDR1 SNHLY and CDR2 FYNNEI. Trimming took 2 bases from V and 4 from J; bases not matched to a gene: 6. The CDR3 length is 15 residues. CDR3 nucleotides: TGTGCCAGCAGTGAAAGCGGGGGGCTGTCGTACGAGCAGTACTTC. Its protein product is CASSESGGLSYEQYF.

For this clone: Other DNA sequences of this sample code for an identical CDR3. The gene calls are TRBV27 and TRBJ2-7; 9 nucleotides align to TRBD2. The CDR3 spans 13 residues. Germline V lookup: CDR1 MNHEY, CDR2 SMNVEV (reference sequence). The V and J ends lost 3 bases and 4 bases, in that order; junction bases with no gene match: 1. The DNA of the CDR3 is TGTGCCAGCAGTTTTCTAGCGGGATACGAGCAGTACTTC. Protein: CASSFLAGYEQYF.

This clone was recorded only once. Written as DNA, the CDR3 is TGTGCCAGCAGCGTAGGTTCCGGGGACTATGGCTACACCTTC. It specifies CASSVGSGDYGYTF. The genes are TRBV9 and TRBJ1-2; the D is unclear. Between the trimmed V and J ends, which lost 0 bases and 3 bases, there was a span of 9 bases. The CDR3 totals 14 residues. Germline V gene sequence: CDR1 SGDLS, CDR2 YYNGEE.

The gene calls are TRBV7-9 and TRBJ2-1; maybe TRBD1 (6 bases). Trimming cost V 10 bases and J 2 bases, with 12 bases left between them. Germline CDR1 SEHNR, CDR2 FQNEAQ (reference sequence). This CDR3 spans 13 amino acids. The DNA for the CDR3 is TGTGCCACCACGGACAGCACCTACAATGAGCAGTTCTTC. It encodes CATTDSTYNEQFF.

This clone was counted a few times. The chain combines TRBV6-5 with TRBJ2-2; weak D call: TRBD1 (5 bases). There are 15 residues in the CDR3. The germline CDR1 and CDR2 sequences are MNHEY and SVGAGI. Trimming took off 0 bases at V and 13 bases at J, with 18 bases between the two ends. The CDR3 loop reads CASSYSARATRGLFF. The CDR3 DNA sequence: TGTGCCAGCAGTTACTCGGCCAGGGCAACACGAGGGCTGTTTTTT.

J is TRBJ1-2 and V is TRBV5-4; D gene ambiguous. Looked up from germline, CDR1 is SGHNT and CDR2 is YYREEE (reference sequence). V lost 3 bases and J lost 10, with 10 bases in between. The CDR3 is made up of 11 amino acids. The CDR3 sequence: CASSSGGDYTF. CDR3 sequence (DNA): TGTGCCAGCAGCTCCGGTGGTGACTACACCTTC.

This chain uses TRBV28 with TRBJ2-3; 10 positions agree with TRBD1. The CDR3 covers 14 residues. After removal of 10 bases from V and 3 bases from J, the junction contained 7 bases not matched to a gene. Per germline, CDR1 MDHEN and CDR2 SYDVKM. This CDR3 reads CATTGDRGTDTQYF. The DNA of the CDR3 is TGTGCCACTACCGGGGACAGGGGTACAGATACGCAGTATTTT. The full variable domain, its missing parts supplied by reference TRBV28 and TRBJ2-3, is DVKVTQSSRYLVKRTGEKVFLECVQDMDHENMFWYRQDPGLGLRLIYFSYDVKMKEKGDIPEGYSVSREKKERFSLILESASTNQTSMYLCATTGDRGTDTQYFGPGTRLTVL.

A few counts support this clone. This chain connects TRBV19 to TRBJ2-7, with D perhaps TRBD2 (6 bases). V lost 7 bases, J lost 3 bases, and 16 bases lay in between. This CDR3 has 14 amino acids. From germline, CDR1 is LNHDA and CDR2 SQIVND (reference sequence). This chain's CDR3 is CASNQAAGFYEQYF. Written as DNA, the CDR3 is TGTGCCAGTAACCAGGCCGCGGGGTTCTACGAGCAGTACTTC.

The V call is TRBV18, the J call TRBJ2-5, with 9 bases aligning to TRBD1. The J call may not be correct, given that the DNA end is closer to TRBJ2-7. Germline CDR1 reads KGHSH; CDR2 reads LQKENI. This CDR3 has 15 residues. CDR3 amino acids: CASSQGQGSSYEQYF. Here the CDR3 DNA reads TGTGCCAGCTCCCAGGGACAGGGTAGCTCCTACGAGCAGTACTTC.

The CDR3 DNA is TGTGCCAGCCCGGGGGTCGACAGGGGAGAAGAGACCCAGTACTTC. Translating it yields CASPGVDRGEETQYF. V is TRBV2 and J is TRBJ2-5; 8 bases agree with TRBD1. The V gene end was trimmed by 8 bases and the J gene end by 3 bases; junction bases not matched to a gene: 11. This CDR3 has 15 amino acids. The germline CDR1 and CDR2 sequences are SNHLY and FYNNEI.

The rearrangement uses TRBV28 and TRBJ1-1, with TRBD1 identical over 11 bases. The germline gives CDR1 MDHEN, CDR2 SYDVKM. This CDR3 has 14 residues. V shed 8 bases and J 5 bases; nucleotides not matched to a gene: 7. CDR3 amino acids: CASVRDRGMTEAFF. The CDR3, as DNA: TGTGCCAGCGTTAGGGACAGGGGGATGACTGAAGCTTTCTTT.

V is TRBV5-1 and J is TRBJ1-1; no clear D gene. Trimming left V 0 bases short and J 5 bases short, with 11 bases between. CDR1 and CDR2 (germline): SGHRS, YFSETQ. This CDR3 is built from 14 residues. The CDR3 bases are TGCGCCAGCAGCTTGGGGGAGGGTAGGACTGAAGCTTTCTTT. The encoded protein is CASSLGEGRTEAFF.

This chain uses TRBV30 with TRBJ2-2, with D possibly matching TRBD1 (5 bases). Germline CDR1 reads GTSNPN; CDR2 reads SVGIG (reference sequence). This CDR3 spans 14 amino acids. V lost 2 bases and J lost 5, with 12 bases in between. This CDR3 reads CAWSRRVGTGELFF. The CDR3 region has the DNA TGTGCCTGGAGTCGCAGGGTAGGGACCGGGGAGCTGTTTTTT.

This chain joins TRBV7-9 and TRBJ1-2; TRBD1 aligns across 12 bases. Germline CDR1 SEHNR, CDR2 FQNEAQ (reference sequence). Unmatched junction bases numbered 6, after V lost 5 bases and J lost 8 bases. There are 14 residues in the CDR3. The chain's CDR3 is CASSEGTGGPGYTF. CDR3 coding DNA: TGTGCCAGCAGCGAAGGGACAGGGGGCCCCGGCTACACCTTC.

V gene TRBV11-2 combines with J gene TRBJ2-5; D is possibly TRBD1 (5 bases). The CDR3 has 12 amino acids. Germline CDR1 is SGHAT and CDR2 is FQNNGV. V lost 3 bases and J lost 5, with 7 bases in between. CDR3 bases: TGTGCCAGCAGCTTGAACAGGGAGACCCAGTACTTC. Translating it yields CASSLNRETQYF.

The chain joins TRBV30 to TRBJ1-6; 8 bases align to TRBD1. The V gene's germline CDR1 is GTSNPN and CDR2 SVGIG (reference sequence). With V trimmed by 3 bases and J by 7 bases, 14 bases remained unmatched. The CDR3 runs to 17 residues. The CDR3 DNA follows: TGTGCCTGGAGGATGAGTTTGGGGACAGGCGCAAATTCACCCCTCCACTTT. It translates to CAWRMSLGTGANSPLHF.

This clone appeared a single time. The chain joins TRBV4-1 to TRBJ2-2; a possible D gene is TRBD2 (5 bases). CDR3 length equals 14 residues. V was shortened by 0 bases and J by 6 bases, with 8 bases between the two germline ends. The germline CDR1 and CDR2 sequences are MGHRA and YSYEKL. The CDR3: CASSQEREAGELFF. DNA for the CDR3: TGCGCCAGCAGCCAAGAACGGGAAGCCGGGGAGCTGTTTTTT.

The chain recombines TRBV7-2 with TRBJ2-1; 13 bases are shared with TRBD2. The CDR3 has 19 residues. V lost 0 bases, J lost 3 bases, and 8 bases stayed unmatched. Looked up from germline, CDR1 is SGHTA and CDR2 is FQGNSA. DNA of the CDR3: TGTGCCAGCAGCTTAGCCGGGACTAGCGGGATATTAAGCTACAATGAGCAGTTCTTC. Translating gives CASSLAGTSGILSYNEQFF. The entire variable domain, with the rest obtained from reference TRBV7-2 and TRBJ2-1, is as follows: GAGVSQSPSNKVTEKGKDVELRCDPISGHTALYWYRQSLGQGLEFLIYFQGNSAPDKSGLPSDRFSAERTGGSVSTLTIQRTQQEDSAVYLCASSLAGTSGILSYNEQFFGPGTRLTVL.